The 9 T cell receptor beta chains below come from one sample, sequenced in a study of blood T cell repertoires in COVID-19. TCRdb's copy holds only in-frame clones and misses some; the assay was immunoSEQ multiplex PCR. The data show 250,000 or so clones, 86% seen once. Sequenced material: peripheral blood. Receptors originate from a man aged 35 to 55 with active or convalescent COVID-19.

This rearrangement joins TRBV19 to TRBJ2-1; 8 bases fit TRBD2. Trimming removed 6 bases from V and 9 bases from J; junction bases left unmatched: 4. CDR3 size: 12 residues. In germline, CDR1 is LNHDA, CDR2 SQIVND (reference sequence). The CDR3 DNA reads TGTGCCAGTAGCACTAGCGGACGTGAGCAGTTCTTC. Its protein product is CASSTSGREQFF.

The chain employs TRBV19 and TRBJ2-7; 9 bases are a match to TRBD1. Trimming cost V 3 bases and J 2 bases; bases outside gene matches: 2. This CDR3 has 14 residues. From germline, CDR1 is LNHDA and CDR2 SQIVND (reference sequence). For the CDR3, the DNA is TGTGCCAGTAGTATTGGGACAGGGCCCTACGAGCAGTACTTC. As protein: CASSIGTGPYEQYF.

The DNA of the CDR3 is TGTGCCAGCTCCGGCCAGAACGGGGAGCAGTACTTC. Protein product: CASSGQNGEQYF. The chain couples TRBV18 to TRBJ2-7, with no clear D. Trimming took off 6 bases at V and 7 bases at J, with 13 bases between the two ends. CDR1 KGHSH and CDR2 LQKENI come from the germline V gene. The CDR3 covers 12 residues.

The chain combines TRBV12-5 with TRBJ2-1; a weak D match, TRBD1 (6 bases). The CDR3 runs 15 residues. The V and J ends lost 4 bases and 7 bases respectively, with 17 bases between them. CDR1 and CDR2 from the germline V gene are LGHNT and FRNRAP. For the CDR3, the DNA is TGTGCTAGTGGTTCAATCATCGGGACACTGAATGAGCAGTTCTTC. Translating gives CASGSIIGTLNEQFF.

The chain joins TRBV15 to TRBJ1-1; 8 nucleotides agree with TRBD1. Losses at the gene ends were 8 bases for V and 0 bases for J; bases not matched to a gene: 11. Germline V CDR1 and CDR2: LNHNV, YYDKDF (reference sequence). This CDR3 is built from 16 residues. For the CDR3, the DNA is TGTGCCACCGCCCCTCACAGGGGGGGGATGAACACTGAAGCTTTCTTT. Translation: CATAPHRGGMNTEAFF.

This sequence joins TRBV6-1 and TRBJ2-7; a possible D gene is TRBD1 (6 bases). V dropped 2 bases and J dropped 6 bases, with 14 bases sitting between them. The CDR3 runs 14 residues. Germline values: CDR1 MNHNS, CDR2 SASEGT. For the CDR3, the DNA is TGTGCCAGCAGTGAACCCTCCACAGGGTCCGAGCAGTACTTC. Encoded protein: CASSEPSTGSEQYF.

This clone turned up a few times. This chain joins TRBV3-1 (or the pseudogene TRBV3-2) and TRBJ1-4; 9 bases match TRBD1. The CDR3 is 18 amino acids. CDR1 and CDR2 from the germline V gene are LGHDT and YNNKEL (reference sequence). The ends lost 1 base at V and 11 bases at J; junction bases unmatched: 17. CDR3 loop: CASSQVGYPGTGLEKLFF. The DNA for the CDR3 is TGTGCCAGCAGCCAAGTTGGGTACCCCGGGACAGGGCTAGAGAAACTGTTTTTT.

This clone was counted once. The V gene is TRBV7-9, the J gene TRBJ2-7; D call uncertain. CDR3 length equals 15 residues. Germline V gives CDR1 SEHNR, CDR2 FQNEAQ (reference sequence). Deletions cut 4 bases from V and 1 base from J, with 14 bases between. The CDR3, as DNA: TGTGCCAGCAGCTCTTACGACCTGACTTCCTACGAGCAGTACTTC. Its protein product is CASSSYDLTSYEQYF.

The CDR3: CASSKESGGEKYEQYF. CDR3 nucleotide sequence: TGTGCCAGCAGCAAAGAAAGCGGGGGGGAGAAGTACGAGCAGTACTTC. V usage is TRBV21-1 and J usage is TRBJ2-7; TRBD2, the table's D call, lacks a check against the DNA. TRBV21-1 is given as a pseudogene. The CDR3 length is 16 residues.